The rows below give T cell receptor beta chains drawn from one sample of a study of cytomegalovirus exposure and HLA in healthy donors. Here immunoSEQ multiplex PCR was the method, and the copy in TCRdb shows in-frame clones only, minus some. The sample has 200,000 to 250,000 clones; around 80% are singletons. The sample comprised PBMCs. The source is a boy between 10 and 17 years old in good health and CMV-seronegative. Each CDR3 is given with its conserved first and last residue. A D gene is named only where the DNA matches it firmly. Clone size is shown for a subset of rows, as once, few, many or a class of expanded clone.

size	V	D	J	DNA	CDR3
-	TRBV4-2	TRBD2	TRBJ2-1	TGTGCCAGCAGCCCGTCCCGGACGGGGGGGCCGGATGAGCAGTTCTTC	CASSPSRTGGPDEQFF
-	TRBV5-4	-	TRBJ1-1	TGTGCCAGCAGCTCCCCACGGTTAAACACTGAAGCTTTCTTT	CASSSPRLNTEAFF
-	TRBV27	TRBD1	TRBJ2-7	TGTGCCAGCAGTTTAACGGGACAGAAGCCCCAGTACTTC	CASSLTGQKPQYF
-	TRBV15	TRBD1	TRBJ1-6	TGTGCCACCAGCAGAGATCTGTTTTGGACAGGGGGTAGGTCACCCCTCCACTTT	CATSRDLFWTGGRSPLHF
-	TRBV10-1	TRBD2	TRBJ2-7	TGCGCCAGCAGCCCGACCCAAGCGGGAGACGGGCACGAGCAGTACTTC	CASSPTQAGDGHEQYF
-	TRBV6-5	TRBD1	TRBJ1-2	TGTGCCAGCAGAGTGACAGGGGGCGTCTCGGGCTACACCTTC	CASRVTGGVSGYTF
-	TRBV19	TRBD1	TRBJ1-1	TGTGCCAGTAGTGGGTGGACAGGGCGGCGTAAAGCTTTCTTT	CASSGWTGRRKAFF
-	TRBV5-1	-	TRBJ1-1	TGCGCCAGCAGCTTGGGGGCGCCTGATAACACTGAAGCTTTCTTT	CASSLGAPDNTEAFF
once	TRBV2	-	TRBJ2-1	TGTGCCAGCAGAGTGGGAGGAGACAGCAATGAGCAGTTCTTC	CASRVGGDSNEQFF
-	TRBV7-9	-	TRBJ2-1	TGTGCCAGCAGCTTTGTCAGGGTAGGGCAGTTCTTC	CASSFVRVGQFF
few	TRBV6-6	-	TRBJ2-5	TGTGCCAGCAGCCTACGGGAAGTAGTGGAGACCCAGTACTTC	CASSLREVVETQYF
once	TRBV4-1	-	TRBJ1-1	TGCGCCAGCAGCCAAGATTATCTAGGAGGTAAAGCTTTCTTT	CASSQDYLGGKAFF
once	TRBV11-2	-	TRBJ2-1	TGTGCCAGCAGATCAATATCGAGCTCCTACAATGAGCAGTTCTTC	CASRSISSSYNEQFF
-	TRBV7-2	TRBD2	TRBJ2-1	TGTGCCAGCAGCCCCCGAACTAGCGGACCTTACAATGAGCAGTTCTTC	CASSPRTSGPYNEQFF
-	TRBV7-8	TRBD2	TRBJ2-3	TGTGCCAGCAGCTTTTTGTATCACGAGGGGACTAGCGGGGGGGCTAGGGCAGATACGCAGTATTTT	CASSFLYHEGTSGGARADTQYF
-	TRBV9	-	TRBJ2-1	TGTGCCAGCAGCGTAGCTACTAATGAGCAGTTCTTC	CASSVATNEQFF
-	TRBV2	-	TRBJ1-4	TGTGTCAGCAGTGACGGGGGTCCACCCCCCACAGAGGAAAAACTGTTTTTT	CVSSDGGPPPTEEKLFF
-	TRBV5-6	TRBD2	TRBJ2-5	TGTGCCAGCAGCCCCTTAGCGGGAAAAGAAGAGACCCAGTACTTC	CASSPLAGKEETQYF
-	TRBV5-4	-	TRBJ2-7	TGTGCCAGCAGCTCCCCACCTGACAGGGAGGTGCAGTACTTC	CASSSPPDREVQYF
-	TRBV10-3	-	TRBJ2-3	TGTGCCATCAGTGGTTCGGTCGGCACAGATACGCAGTATTTT	CAISGSVGTDTQYF
-	TRBV9	-	TRBJ2-6	TGTGCCAGCAGCGTAGTCGGCCGGGGGACAGCTGGGGTGGATGGGGCCAACGTCCTGACTTTC	CASSVVGRGTAGVDGANVLTF
-	TRBV30	-	TRBJ2-7	TGTGCCTGGATATGCGTCGAGCAGTACTTC	CAWICVEQYF
-	TRBV5-1	-	TRBJ2-3	TGCGCCAGCAGCCAGACAACAGATACGCAGTATTTT	CASSQTTDTQYF
once	TRBV5-1	-	TRBJ1-1	TGCGCCAGCAGCATAGGACAGCTTCTAACGGACACTGAAGCTTTCTTT	CASSIGQLLTDTEAFF
-	TRBV6-4	TRBD1	TRBJ2-7	TGTGCCAGCAGAGCCACAGGGGGATTTCACCAGTACTTC	CASRATGGFHQYF
-	TRBV11-3	TRBD1	TRBJ2-2	TGTGCCAGCAGCCGTGCGGACAGGGTCATAGTGCACACCGGGGAGCTGTTTTTT	CASSRADRVIVHTGELFF
-	TRBV6-5	-	TRBJ2-7	TGTGCCAGCTTACCAAAAGCCTCCTACGAGCAGTACTTC	CASLPKASYEQYF
-	TRBV9	TRBD1	TRBJ2-2	TGTGCCAGCAGCACCAGACAGGGGGGGACCGGGGAGCTGTTTTTT	CASSTRQGGTGELFF
-	TRBV4-1	-	TRBJ1-5	TGCGCCAGCAGCCAAGGCGCTGGAGATTATAGCAATCAGCCCCAGCATTTT	CASSQGAGDYSNQPQHF
few	TRBV5-6	-	TRBJ1-1	TGTGCCAGCAGCAGGAAACAGGGGAACACTGAAGCTTTCTTT	CASSRKQGNTEAFF
-	TRBV5-3	-	TRBJ1-6	TGTGCCAGAAGCTTGGGACCTAGTTCACCCCTCCACTTT	CARSLGPSSPLHF
-	TRBV9	TRBD1	TRBJ1-6	TGTGCCAGCAGCTTCCGGACAGGGAGGGGATTAGAGGCCCTCCACTTT	CASSFRTGRGLEALHF
-	TRBV6-1	-	TRBJ1-5	TGTGCCAGCACCCCGCAGGGCCAGATCCGGCCCCAGCATTTT	CASTPQGQIRPQHF
-	TRBV6-5	-	TRBJ1-2	TGTGCCAGCAGTTATCGACAGGAAAACTATGGCTACACCTTC	CASSYRQENYGYTF
-	TRBV11-3	TRBD1	TRBJ2-1	TGTGCCAGCAGCCTCGACAGGGGTGAGCAGTTCTTC	CASSLDRGEQFF
-	TRBV7-9	-	TRBJ2-7	TGTGCCAGCAGCTCCATTCAGGGCAGGAACGAGCAGTACTTC	CASSSIQGRNEQYF
few	TRBV11-2	TRBD1	TRBJ2-2	TGTGCCAGCAGCTTAGTTATTTGGGACAGGGGTTACACCGGGGAGCTGTTTTTT	CASSLVIWDRGYTGELFF
few	TRBV2	TRBD2	TRBJ2-3	TGTGCCAGCAATCTAGCGGGAGTTGTAGATACGCAGTATTTT	CASNLAGVVDTQYF
-	TRBV4-2	-	TRBJ1-3	TGTGCCAGCAGCCAAGTCCGGTCTAGTGGAAACACCATATATTTT	CASSQVRSSGNTIYF
-	TRBV19	-	TRBJ1-1	TGTGCCAGTAGGGCCTCTTGGAGGAGAAACACTGAAGCTTTCTTT	CASRASWRRNTEAFF
-	TRBV13	-	TRBJ1-1	TGTGCCAGCAGCTTCTCGACTGACGGTCCTAACACTGAAGCTTTCTTT	CASSFSTDGPNTEAFF
few	TRBV13	-	TRBJ1-2	TGTGCCAGCAGCTCCAGGGCCGACTATGGCTACACCTTC	CASSSRADYGYTF
-	TRBV5-4	-	TRBJ2-6	TGTGCCACGGACAGACGCTCTGGGGCCAACGTCCTGACTTTC	CATDRRSGANVLTF
-	TRBV10-3	-	TRBJ2-5	TGTGCCATCAGTGATCAACGCGGGCCAGAGACCCAGTACTTC	CAISDQRGPETQYF
-	TRBV14	TRBD1	TRBJ1-2	TGTGCCAGCAGCCCCCCAGGACAGGGATTCCGAAACTATGGCTACACCTTC	CASSPPGQGFRNYGYTF
-	TRBV2	-	TRBJ1-5	TGTGCCAGCGGGACAATCGTAGGTGGACAGCCCCAGCATTTT	CASGTIVGGQPQHF
-	TRBV7-9	-	TRBJ1-1	TGTGCCAGCAGCTTAGATGGCAGGGGGAACACTGAAGCTTTCTTT	CASSLDGRGNTEAFF
-	TRBV1	-	TRBJ2-7	TGCACCAGCAGCCCACTAGCGGCGGGGGACTCCTACGAGCAGTACTTC	CTSSPLAAGDSYEQYF
-	TRBV2	TRBD2	TRBJ2-2	TGTGCCAGCAGCCTAGTGGCTAGCGGGAACACCGGGGAGCTGTTTTTT	CASSLVASGNTGELFF
-	TRBV7-6	TRBD1	TRBJ2-2	TGTGCCAGCAGCACAAGCCAGGGGGCCGGGGAGCTGTTTTTT	CASSTSQGAGELFF